The rows below give T cell receptor beta chains drawn from one sample of a study of blood T cell repertoires in COVID-19. Generated by immunoSEQ multiplex PCR, the TCRdb table keeps only in-frame clones and is missing some. Of 200,000 or so clones in the sample, 80% to 85% were seen once. Sequenced: PBMCs or T cells enriched from blood (not recorded which). Source of these receptors: a man in his forties or fifties who had recovered from COVID-19. CDR3s include the opening cysteine and the closing phenylalanine or tryptophan. Fields, in order: CDR3 protein, V gene, J gene.

CASIQGDWNQPQHF	TRBV28	TRBJ1-5
CASSVQGDNEKLFF	TRBV9	TRBJ1-4
CASSYSSPLGELFF	TRBV6-2/TRBV6-3	TRBJ2-2
CAISLAGSPDTQYF	TRBV10-3	TRBJ2-3
CASSLGTGGVDTQYF	TRBV5-1	TRBJ2-3
CASSDYRGGPGNTIYF	TRBV7-2	TRBJ1-3
CASSQAGQGASGYTF	TRBV4-3	TRBJ1-2
CAISAGSEEKAFF	TRBV10-3	TRBJ1-1
CATSAVMGSSGANVLTF	TRBV24-1	TRBJ2-6
CASSEGSLTGETQYF	TRBV25-1	TRBJ2-5
CASSYSPGTRGTDTQYF	TRBV6-2/TRBV6-3	TRBJ2-3
CASSLTVGTDTQYF	TRBV5-4	TRBJ2-3
CATSRDFRTGGGSGNTIYF	TRBV15	TRBJ1-3
CASSLGLAGSDGYTF	TRBV11-2	TRBJ1-2
CASSFDDRGYQETQYF	TRBV7-2	TRBJ2-5
CASSWTGDYTGELFF	TRBV6-5	TRBJ2-2
CASSPPMGVNTEAFF	TRBV18	TRBJ1-1
CASSPVGGRQPQHF	TRBV18	TRBJ1-5
CASSTSGVVSGGTYEQYF	TRBV11-2	TRBJ2-7
CASSSLPYTGDRGNEAFF	TRBV7-8	TRBJ1-1
CASSLWGGASYNEQFF	TRBV5-8	TRBJ2-1
CASSQVVGDDSYNSPLHF	TRBV14	TRBJ1-6
CASSEDNRSSYNSPLHF	TRBV27	TRBJ1-6
CASGGAQPQHF	TRBV9	TRBJ1-5